A single sample gave rise to the 31 T cell receptor beta chains below, sequenced in a study of shared clonotypes between healthy human individuals. Measured with immunoSEQ multiplex PCR; TCRdb has only the in-frame clones, and not every one. Of 1,500,000 or so clones listed, approximately 98.5% are singletons. Input material: naive CD4+ T cells sorted from blood. The subset is: CD45RA+ positively selected. The receptors shown here come from a man aged 25-40 years in good health.

This rearrangement joins TRBV5-1 to TRBJ2-7; 8 nucleotides agree with TRBD1. Germline CDR1 and CDR2: SGHRS and YFSETQ. The CDR3 covers 13 residues. J gave up 4 bases and V 7 bases, and 7 bases lay outside the gene matches. CDR3 in amino acids: CASSGTGGYEQYF. DNA for the CDR3: TGCGCCAGCTCCGGGACAGGAGGTTACGAGCAGTACTTC.

The chain is built from TRBV11-2 and TRBJ2-3; 9 positions agree with TRBD1. This CDR3 region has 14 residues. Germline CDR1 is SGHAT and CDR2 is FQNNGV. V lost 5 bases and J lost 5; bases outside the gene matches: 5. For the CDR3, the DNA is TGTGCCAGCAGCCGGACAGGGGCGGGAGATACGCAGTATTTT. It translates to CASSRTGAGDTQYF.

The rearrangement links TRBV19 to TRBJ2-7; TRBD1 matches at 9 bases. The J segment lost 0 bases and the V segment lost 6 bases, leaving 6 bases of the junction unmatched. Germline loops: CDR1 LNHDA, CDR2 SQIVND (reference sequence). This CDR3 is built from 15 residues. The CDR3 is CASRGGQGSSYEQYF. The DNA for the CDR3 is TGTGCCAGTAGGGGAGGACAGGGGAGCTCCTACGAGCAGTACTTC.

V usage is TRBV19 and J usage is TRBJ1-5; 8 nucleotides align to TRBD1. Germline CDR1 and CDR2: LNHDA and SQIVND (reference sequence). The CDR3 contains 13 residues. Unmatched junction bases numbered 10, after V lost 11 bases and J lost 7 bases. CDR3 in DNA: TGTGCCTGCAGGACAGGGTCAATACAGCCCCAGCATTTT. Protein: CACRTGSIQPQHF.

This clone showed up just once. V gene TRBV7-3 combines with J gene TRBJ2-3; 10 bases agree with TRBD2. CDR1 SGHTA and CDR2 FQGTGA come from the germline V gene. This CDR3 comprises 13 residues. J lost 5 bases, V lost 5 bases, and 1 base had no gene match. As DNA, the CDR3 is TGTGCCAGCAGCCGGACTAGCGGAGATACGCAGTATTTT. Its translation: CASSRTSGDTQYF. Supplemented by reference TRBV7-3 and TRBJ2-3, the full variable domain reads GAGVSQTPSNKVTEKGKYVELRCDPISGHTALYWYRQSLGQGPEFLIYFQGTGAADDSGLPNDRFFAVRPEGSVSTLKIQRTERGDSAVYLCASSRTSGDTQYFGPGTRLTVL.

The J gene is TRBJ2-7, the V gene TRBV7-8; 11 bases agree with TRBD2. V was clipped by 2 bases and J by 3 bases; unmatched bases: 12. The CDR3 extends over 18 amino acids. Germline assignment: CDR1 SGHVS and CDR2 FQNEAQ. The CDR3 protein is CASSLRDPGTSGSYEQYF. The CDR3 DNA follows: TGTGCCAGCAGCTTACGGGACCCGGGAACTAGCGGGAGCTACGAGCAGTACTTC.

The gene calls are TRBV28 and TRBJ1-2; unclear D gene. Trimming stripped 3 bases from V and 6 bases from J, with 8 bases between. This CDR3 spans 12 amino acids. Germline V CDR1 and CDR2: MDHEN, SYDVKM. CDR3 amino acids: CASSFLRDGYTF. The CDR3 DNA sequence: TGTGCCAGCAGTTTCTTAAGGGATGGCTACACCTTC.

The CDR3 DNA is TGTGCCAGCAGCTTGCAGGCCGCCTCCTACAATGAGCAGTTCTTC. Protein product: CASSLQAASYNEQFF. This rearrangement joins TRBV5-4 to TRBJ2-1; no clear D. The CDR3 runs 15 residues. Deletions cut 1 base from V and 0 bases from J, with 8 bases between. CDR1 and CDR2 from the germline V gene are SGHNT and YYREEE (reference sequence).

V is TRBV7-6 and J is TRBJ2-5, with 11 positions matching TRBD2. The length of the CDR3 is 16 residues. V lost 5 bases to trimming and J lost 2 bases; unmatched junction nucleotides: 7. The germline V gene has CDR1 SGHVS and CDR2 FNYEAQ. The DNA for the CDR3 is TGTGCCAGCAGCCCTAGTAGCGGGAGGGGTCAAGAGACCCAGTACTTC. This gives the protein CASSPSSGRGQETQYF.

This chain connects TRBV11-3 to TRBJ2-5, with D possibly TRBD1 on 6 matching bases. This CDR3 contains 12 residues. Germline V gives CDR1 SGHNT, CDR2 YENEEA. V dropped 5 bases and J dropped 10 bases, with 14 bases sitting between them. CDR3 in amino acids: CASSTTGSHQYF. The CDR3 DNA follows: TGTGCCAGCAGCACGACAGGTTCGCACCAGTACTTC.

This chain joins TRBV6-5 and TRBJ2-7; TRBD1 might be the D (5 bases). The CDR3 is 15 residues long. The germline gives CDR1 MNHEY, CDR2 SVGAGI. V lost 2 bases and J 0 bases, leaving 11 bases between the germline ends. The CDR3 loop is CASSYGVGHSYEQYF. CDR3 nucleotides: TGTGCCAGCAGTTACGGCGTCGGACACTCCTACGAGCAGTACTTC.

This chain uses TRBV5-5 with TRBJ2-3, with TRBD1 matching 9 bases. This CDR3 is 15 amino acids long. J lost 4 bases, V lost 4 bases, and 7 bases had no gene match. Germline loops: CDR1 SGHKS, CDR2 YYEKEE (reference sequence). For the CDR3, the DNA is TGTGCCAGCAGCCGGGACAGGGTTCGGGCAGATACGCAGTATTTT. As protein: CASSRDRVRADTQYF.

The rearrangement uses TRBV1 and TRBJ2-1; the table calls TRBD2, which could not be checked here. TRBV1 is recorded as a pseudogene. The CDR3 loop spans 22 amino acids. The CDR3 DNA reads TGCACCAGCACCACACTAGCGGGAGACGGAAGTCTGGCCCTGGACTCCTACAATGAGCAGTTCTTC. Protein sequence: CTSTTLAGDGSLALDSYNEQFF.

The chain employs TRBV27 and TRBJ2-7; D gene uncertain. V lost 6 bases, J lost 3 bases, and 12 bases lay in between. The CDR3 covers 13 residues. CDR1 is MNHEY, CDR2 SMNVEV, per germline (reference sequence). Here the CDR3 DNA reads TGTGCCAGCAGGCCCGTAGGGAACTACGAGCAGTACTTC. Its translation is CASRPVGNYEQYF.

The chain recombines TRBV30 with TRBJ1-1; maybe TRBD1 (6 bases). The CDR3 sequence is 14 residues long. Per germline, CDR1 GTSNPN and CDR2 SVGIG (reference sequence). The V and J ends lost 5 bases and 4 bases respectively, with 17 bases between them. CDR3 sequence (DNA): TGTGCCTGGGAGGGCGGGGGGCGAGGCACTGAAGCTTTCTTT. It encodes CAWEGGGRGTEAFF.

J is TRBJ2-1 and V is TRBV11-2, with TRBD2 as a possible D gene (5 bases). Germline V gene sequence: CDR1 SGHAT, CDR2 FQNNGV. The CDR3 is 14 amino acids. V was clipped by 8 bases and J by 4 bases, with 15 bases between them. The CDR3 loop is CASSPRGAYNEQFF. CDR3 DNA sequence: TGTGCCAGCTCTCCTCGGGGAGCATACAATGAGCAGTTCTTC.

The chain carries TRBV5-1 and TRBJ1-2; 7 bases are shared with TRBD1. This CDR3 contains 14 residues. V gave up 1 base and J gave up 11 bases; unmatched junction bases: 11. Germline V CDR1 and CDR2: SGHRS, YFSETQ. This CDR3 is CASSLFGTAREYTF. In nucleotides, the CDR3 is TGCGCCAGCAGCTTGTTCGGGACAGCAAGGGAGTACACCTTC.

The chain recombines TRBV15 with TRBJ2-7; D is unclear. CDR1 is LNHNV and CDR2 is YYDKDF in the germline V gene (reference sequence). This CDR3 is 13 amino acids long. Trimming removed 5 bases from V and 3 bases from J, with 11 bases in between. The CDR3: CATSARLYYEQYF. In nucleotides, the CDR3 is TGTGCCACCAGCGCCCGACTTTACTACGAGCAGTACTTC.

The chain couples TRBV15 to TRBJ2-5; weak D call: TRBD1 (6 bases). Germline V gene sequence: CDR1 LNHNV, CDR2 YYDKDF (reference sequence). The V end lost 4 bases, the J end lost 5 bases, and 14 bases lay between the germline ends. The CDR3 consists of 14 residues. The CDR3 here is CATSNRQAQETQYF. DNA for the CDR3: TGTGCCACCAGCAATCGACAGGCGCAGGAGACCCAGTACTTC.

V gene TRBV7-8 combines with J gene TRBJ1-5; 7 nucleotides align to TRBD1. V lost 1 base to trimming and J lost 4 bases; unmatched junction nucleotides: 4. Germline loops: CDR1 SGHVS, CDR2 FQNEAQ. This CDR3 is built from 15 residues. The CDR3 DNA is TGTGCCAGCAGCTTAGGGACAGGAGAAAATCAGCCCCAGCATTTT. This translates into CASSLGTGENQPQHF.

This clone occurred once. The chain couples TRBV5-1 to TRBJ1-2; TRBD1 aligns across 7 bases. CDR3 length equals 15 residues. CDR1 is SGHRS and CDR2 is YFSETQ in the germline V gene. The junction had 12 bases not matched to a gene; V was cut back by 4 bases and J by 6 bases. CDR3 DNA: TGCGCCAGCAGCCCAAACCAACAGGGGCCCAATGGCTACACCTTC. Translated: CASSPNQQGPNGYTF. The full variable domain, in which reference TRBV5-1 and TRBJ1-2 provide the parts outside the CDR3, is KAGVTQTPRYLIKTRGQQVTLSCSPISGHRSVSWYQQTPGQGLQFLFEYFSETQRNKGNFPGRFSGRQFSNSRSEMNVSTLELGDSALYLCASSPNQQGPNGYTFGSGTRLTVV.

The chain carries TRBV5-4 and TRBJ2-7, with TRBD2 matching 12 bases. The CDR3 consists of 15 residues. V shed 4 bases and J 7 bases; nucleotides not matched to a gene: 9. Germline V gene sequence: CDR1 SGHNT, CDR2 YYREEE (reference sequence). The CDR3 DNA sequence: TGTGCCAGCAGCCCCGGGACTAGCGGGCGGACGGAGCAGTACTTC. It encodes CASSPGTSGRTEQYF.

This chain connects TRBV7-7 to TRBJ2-1; D unresolved. The CDR3 sequence is 13 residues long. V was cut by 2 bases and J by 9 bases, with 11 bases left in between. Germline V gene sequence: CDR1 SSHAT, CDR2 FNYEAQ (reference sequence). In DNA form, the CDR3 reads TGTGCCAGCAGCTTAACACCAGTGGGTGAGCAGTTCTTC. Residues: CASSLTPVGEQFF.

This chain's CDR3 is CASSFGQGAMGYTF. The CDR3, as DNA: TGCGCCAGCAGCTTTGGACAGGGGGCGATGGGCTACACCTTC. This rearrangement joins TRBV5-1 to TRBJ1-2; 11 bases match TRBD1. The CDR3 contains 14 residues. Germline V CDR1 and CDR2: SGHRS, YFSETQ. Trimming cost V 2 bases and J 8 bases; bases outside gene matches: 5. The full variable domain, rest sourced from reference TRBV5-1 and TRBJ1-2, is KAGVTQTPRYLIKTRGQQVTLSCSPISGHRSVSWYQQTPGQGLQFLFEYFSETQRNKGNFPGRFSGRQFSNSRSEMNVSTLELGDSALYLCASSFGQGAMGYTFGSGTRLTVV.

This chain links TRBV18 with TRBJ2-2; 7 bases align to TRBD1. Per germline, CDR1 KGHSH and CDR2 LQKENI. After removal of 3 bases from V and 7 bases from J, the junction contained 11 bases not matched to a gene. The CDR3 loop spans 16 amino acids. The CDR3 region has the DNA TGTGCCAGCTCACCGTCTATTGGGACAGTTGGCGGGGAGCTGTTTTTT. It translates to CASSPSIGTVGGELFF.

To note about this clone: Other DNA sequences in this specimen translate into the identical CDR3. CDR3 amino acids: CSVAQGADTQYF. CDR3 in DNA: TGCAGCGTAGCACAGGGGGCAGATACGCAGTATTTT. The chain carries TRBV29-1 and TRBJ2-3, with 8 bases matching TRBD1. CDR3 length equals 12 residues. Germline assignment: CDR1 SQVTM and CDR2 ANQGSEA. V shed 6 bases and J 4 bases; nucleotides not matched to a gene: 3.

The CDR3 loop is CASSLVLGRLSGANVLTF. The CDR3 DNA reads as TGTGCCAGCAGCTTAGTATTGGGGAGGCTCTCTGGGGCCAACGTCCTGACTTTC. The V gene is TRBV11-1, the J gene TRBJ2-6, with TRBD2 as a possible D gene (6 bases). CDR3 size: 18 residues. The V end was cut by 1 base, the J end by 0 bases, with 13 bases between. The germline V gene encodes CDR1 SGHAT and CDR2 FQDESV (reference sequence). The full variable domain, in which reference TRBV11-1 and TRBJ2-6 provide the parts outside the CDR3, is EAEVAQSPRYKITEKSQAVAFWCDPISGHATLYWYRQILGQGPELLVQFQDESVVDDSQLPKDRFSAERLKGVDSTLKIQPAELGDSAMYLCASSLVLGRLSGANVLTFGAGSRLTVL.

This rearrangement joins TRBV18 to TRBJ2-6; D remains ambiguous. With 0 bases removed from V and 0 bases from J, the gap between germline ends came to 15 bases. CDR1 KGHSH and CDR2 LQKENI come from the germline V gene. This CDR3 contains 19 residues. Here the CDR3 DNA reads TGTGCCAGCTCACCACCGGGTCTAGGGCGGAACTCTGGGGCCAACGTCCTGACTTTC. It yields the protein CASSPPGLGRNSGANVLTF.

This clone occurred once. The rearrangement links TRBV20-1 to TRBJ2-7; D gene unclear. Trimming removed 6 bases from V and 2 bases from J, with 8 bases in between. Germline V gives CDR1 DFQATT, CDR2 SNEGSKA (reference sequence). The CDR3 totals 11 residues. CDR3 sequence (DNA): TGCAGTGCAATACATACCTACGAGCAGTACTTC. Translating it yields CSAIHTYEQYF.

Worth noting for this clone: The sample has other DNA sequences that encode this CDR3 too. The CDR3 is CASSLQEGTEAFF. The CDR3 DNA reads TGTGCCAGCAGCTTACAGGAGGGCACTGAAGCTTTCTTT. The chain couples TRBV7-9 to TRBJ1-1; D unresolved. Germline V gene sequence: CDR1 SEHNR, CDR2 FQNEAQ (reference sequence). This CDR3 spans 13 amino acids. Trimming cost V 2 bases and J 4 bases, with 8 bases left between them.

Only a few counts were recorded for this clone. J is TRBJ1-2 and V is TRBV5-1; 11 positions agree with TRBD1. The V and J ends lost 4 bases and 5 bases, in that order; junction bases with no gene match: 7. Germline CDR1 reads SGHRS; CDR2 reads YFSETQ. CDR3 size: 15 residues. The CDR3 nucleotides are TGCGCCAGCAGCGCCGGACAGGGGGCTGAGTATGGCTACACCTTC. Residues: CASSAGQGAEYGYTF.